The rows below give T cell receptor beta chains drawn from one sample of a study of early T cells in non-severe SARS-CoV-2 infection. TCRdb passed the 5' RACE reads through MiXCR, listing each CDR3 protein once. Of over 50,000 distinct CDR3 sequences in the sample, less than 9.5% were seen once. Sequencing used whole blood, obtained at baseline. The source of these receptors is an adult who was a healthcare worker with PCR-confirmed SARS-CoV-2 infection or an uninfected control (not recorded which). The CDR3 runs from the conserved cysteine through the conserved F or W. The D gene is left open where the match is weak. Expanded clones get a size class; other rows say once, few or many, or leave the size out.

V,size,D,J,CDR3,DNA
TRBV6-2/TRBV6-3,NA,NA,TRBJ2-7,CASSFRGYEQYF,TGTGCCAGCAGTTTCAGGGGTTACGAGCAGTACTTC
TRBV18,few,NA,TRBJ2-3,CASSTTETRRESQYF,TGTGCCAGCTCAACAACCGAGACTCGAAGAGAATCGCAGTATTTT
TRBV20-1,few,NA,TRBJ1-2,CSARSILNYGYTF,TGCAGTGCAAGATCCATCCTTAACTATGGCTACACCTTC
TRBV5-4,many,TRBD1,TRBJ2-2,CASSSGQVLNTGELFF,TGTGCCAGCAGCTCCGGACAGGTGCTGAACACCGGGGAGCTGTTTTTT
TRBV30,once,NA,TRBJ1-1,CAWTWKTEAFF,TGTGCCTGGACTTGGAAAACTGAAGCTTTCTTT
TRBV11-3,NA,TRBD1,TRBJ2-2,CASSPGTGGNTGELFF,TGTGCCAGCAGCCCGGGGACAGGGGGGAACACCGGGGAGCTGTTTTTT
TRBV28,many,TRBD1,TRBJ1-5,CASSFRTGVQPQHF,TGTGCCAGCAGTTTTAGGACAGGGGTTCAGCCCCAGCATTTT
TRBV28,many,NA,TRBJ2-1,CASSLPLPHNEQFF,TGTGCCAGCAGTTTACCCCTCCCCCACAATGAGCAGTTCTTC
TRBV5-1,NA,NA,TRBJ1-1,CTSSLSWQLLNTEAFF,TGCACCAGCAGCTTAAGCTGGCAGCTTTTGAACACTGAAGCTTTCTTT
TRBV6-5,few,TRBD2,TRBJ2-1,CASSYVLAGDNEQFF,TGTGCCAGCAGTTACGTTCTAGCGGGAGACAATGAGCAGTTCTTC
TRBV12-3/TRBV12-4,few,NA,TRBJ2-5,CASSFRRIQETQYF,TGTGCCAGCAGTTTTCGTCGGATCCAAGAGACCCAGTACTTC
TRBV5-1,NA,TRBD1,TRBJ2-2,CASSLTGARYTGELFF,TGCGCCAGCAGCTTGACAGGGGCTCGGTACACCGGGGAGCTGTTTTTT
TRBV4-1,NA,NA,TRBJ2-5,CASSQGSQAPQVTQYF,TGCGCCAGCAGCCAAGGGTCGCAGGCACCTCAAGTGACCCAGTACTTC
TRBV11-2,NA,NA,TRBJ2-1,CASRASNEQFF,TGTGCCAGCAGGGCCTCCAATGAGCAGTTCTTC
TRBV24-1,many,NA,TRBJ2-5,CATSANEGSRWGPTQYF,TGTGCCACCAGTGCCAACGAAGGTAGCCGTTGGGGGCCGACCCAGTACTTC
TRBV20-1,few,NA,TRBJ1-1,CSARETRGNTEAFF,TGCAGTGCTAGAGAAACACGGGGGAACACTGAAGCTTTCTTT